This T cell receptor beta chain came from a study of T-cell memory formation after mild COVID-19. General study results and limits: Researchers report contracting CD4+ clones mostly in CM and EM, with CD8+ clones in EMRA. CD4/CD8 balance held among clones contracting day 15 to 85, and later expanders leaned CD4+. Cross-reactive memory appears to have joined, as suggested by some responding clones showing up in pre-infection memory.

As to this clonotype: As yet, its antigen is unknown.

V lost 0 bases and J 4 bases, leaving 9 bases between the germline ends. Germline CDR1 and CDR2: SGHRS and YFSETQ. The CDR3 extends over 14 amino acids. TCRdb reprocessed the 5' RACE reads with MiXCR, giving one entry per CDR3 protein. This table holds 150,000 to 200,000 distinct CDR3 sequences, approximately 17% found once. The sequence was collected from a man younger than 35 who had mild COVID-19 (a few samples of this study predate the infection). Cell type and time point are not known. This rearrangement joins TRBV5-1 to TRBJ2-3, with D hard to call. Sequenced: PBMCs or a T cell subset sorted from them (not recorded which). CDR3 region: CASSLERASDTQYF. The CDR3 coding sequence is TGCGCCAGCAGCTTGGAAAGGGCGTCAGATACGCAGTATTTT.